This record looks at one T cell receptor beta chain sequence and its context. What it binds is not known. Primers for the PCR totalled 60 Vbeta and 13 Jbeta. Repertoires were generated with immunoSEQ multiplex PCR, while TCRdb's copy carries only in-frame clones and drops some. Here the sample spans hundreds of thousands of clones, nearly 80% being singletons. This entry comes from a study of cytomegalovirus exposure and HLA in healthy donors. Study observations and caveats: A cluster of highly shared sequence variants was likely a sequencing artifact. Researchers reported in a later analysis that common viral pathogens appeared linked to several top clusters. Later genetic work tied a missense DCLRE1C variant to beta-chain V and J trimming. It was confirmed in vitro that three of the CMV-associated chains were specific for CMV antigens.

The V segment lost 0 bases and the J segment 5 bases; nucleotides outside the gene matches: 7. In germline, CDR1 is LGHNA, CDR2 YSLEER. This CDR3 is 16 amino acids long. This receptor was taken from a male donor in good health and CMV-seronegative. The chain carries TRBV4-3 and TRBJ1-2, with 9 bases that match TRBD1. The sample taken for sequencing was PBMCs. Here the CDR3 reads CASSQDIRTGVYGYTF. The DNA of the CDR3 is TGCGCCAGCAGCCAAGATATAAGGACAGGGGTTTATGGCTACACCTTC.